Listed here is a single T cell receptor beta chain. This specimen comes from a study of blood T cell repertoires in COVID-19. At the level of the study: The United States, Italy and Spain provided the acute and convalescent COVID-19 samples.

Cohorts were based on clinical histories the participants reported. Original handling: Nucleated cell number was recorded as an estimate derived from reference gene primer amplification. Profiled with immunoSEQ multiplex PCR; TCRdb holds only in-frame clones, not every one. V and J calls and clone size come straight from that table; D and trimming were deduced from the DNA. Of a few hundred thousand clones listed, 85% to 90% are singletons. Germline values: CDR1 MDHEN, CDR2 SYDVKM. Trimming removed 5 bases from V and 1 base from J; junction bases left unmatched: 6. This CDR3 comprises 16 residues. The source is a woman aged 18-29 years with acute COVID-19. Sequencing input: PBMCs or T cells enriched from blood (not recorded which). The gene calls are TRBV28 and TRBJ2-3; 10 bases line up with TRBD2. This chain's CDR3 is CASSRGLARRTDTQYF. Here the CDR3 DNA reads TGTGCCAGCAGTAGGGGACTAGCGCGTCGCACAGATACGCAGTATTTT.